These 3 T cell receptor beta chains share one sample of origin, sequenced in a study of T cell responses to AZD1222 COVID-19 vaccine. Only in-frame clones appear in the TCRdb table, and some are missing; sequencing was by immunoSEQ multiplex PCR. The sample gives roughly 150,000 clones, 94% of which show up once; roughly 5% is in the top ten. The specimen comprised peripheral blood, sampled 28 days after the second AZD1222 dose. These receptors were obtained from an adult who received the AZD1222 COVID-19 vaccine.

DNA for the CDR3: TGTGCCAGCAGGTCCAGTTCTACCCCCCTCTACGAGCAGTACTTC. Its protein is CASRSSSTPLYEQYF. V and J are TRBV28 and TRBJ2-7; the D is unclear. V lost 6 bases and J lost 3, with 18 bases in between. This CDR3 spans 15 amino acids. Germline lookup yields CDR1 MDHEN and CDR2 SYDVKM.

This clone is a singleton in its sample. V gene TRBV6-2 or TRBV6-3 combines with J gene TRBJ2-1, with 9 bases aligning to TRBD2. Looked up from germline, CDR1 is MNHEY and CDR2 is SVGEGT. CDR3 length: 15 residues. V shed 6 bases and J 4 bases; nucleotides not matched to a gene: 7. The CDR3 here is CASSTGAGGYNEQFF. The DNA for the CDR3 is TGTGCCAGCAGCACCGGAGCGGGAGGATACAATGAGCAGTTCTTC.

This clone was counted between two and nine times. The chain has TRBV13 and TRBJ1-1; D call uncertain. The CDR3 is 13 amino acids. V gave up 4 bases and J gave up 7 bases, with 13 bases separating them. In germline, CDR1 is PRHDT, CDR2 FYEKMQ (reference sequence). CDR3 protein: CASSYGIKGEAFF. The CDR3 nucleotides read TGTGCCAGCAGCTATGGGATCAAGGGTGAAGCTTTCTTT.